What follows are 24 T cell receptor beta chains derived from one specimen sequenced in a study of T-cell memory formation after mild COVID-19. TCRdb re-derived calls from the 5' RACE reads in MiXCR, one entry per CDR3 protein. This table holds 300,000 to 350,000 distinct CDR3 sequences, 10% to 15% found once. Material: PBMCs or a T cell subset sorted from them (not recorded which). The receptors originated from a man younger than 30 who had mild COVID-19 (a few samples of this study predate the infection). Cell type and time point are not known.

The chain couples TRBV5-1 to TRBJ2-1; the match to TRBD2 covers 12 bases. The junction had 12 bases not matched to a gene; V was cut back by 4 bases and J by 4 bases. The CDR3 consists of 18 residues. Germline V lookup: CDR1 SGHRS, CDR2 YFSETQ. Here the CDR3 reads CASSPRRTGLAGYNEQFF. Here the CDR3 DNA reads TGCGCCAGCAGCCCGAGGAGGACTGGACTAGCGGGATACAATGAGCAGTTCTTC.

The genes are TRBV20-1 and TRBJ2-1; 9 nucleotides agree with TRBD2. From germline, CDR1 is DFQATT and CDR2 SNEGSKA (reference sequence). J lost 1 base, V lost 5 bases, and 12 bases had no gene match. This CDR3 contains 17 residues. The DNA for the CDR3 is TGCAGTGCTGGCCTCCTGGCGGGGGGGCGATCCTACAATGAGCAGTTCTTC. Translated: CSAGLLAGGRSYNEQFF.

A few counts support this clonotype. This rearrangement joins TRBV5-6 to TRBJ1-4; no reliable D call. The CDR3 spans 13 residues. The V gene's germline CDR1 is SGHDT and CDR2 YYEEEE. V was clipped by 1 base and J by 4 bases, with 5 bases between them. The CDR3 loop is CASSLSGNEKLFF. CDR3 DNA: TGTGCCAGCAGCTTGAGTGGTAATGAAAAACTGTTTTTT.

This clonotype turned up a few times. This chain links TRBV14 with TRBJ2-5, with 7 bases fitting TRBD1. V was clipped by 1 base and J by 4 bases; unmatched bases: 9. This CDR3 contains 16 residues. The V gene's germline CDR1 is SGHDN and CDR2 FVKESK. In DNA form, the CDR3 reads TGTGCCAGCAGCCAAGGTGACAGGGCAGCAGGAGAGACCCAGTACTTC. This sequence encodes CASSQGDRAAGETQYF.

The CDR3, as DNA: TGTGCCAGCAGAGCCGGGACTAGGGCCCCCGGGGATACGCAGTATTTT. It codes for CASRAGTRAPGDTQYF. V and J are TRBV6-5 and TRBJ2-3; 8 nucleotides match TRBD2. The CDR3 has 16 amino acids. The germline V gene encodes CDR1 MNHEY and CDR2 SVGAGI. Trimming at V came to 6 bases and at J to 6 bases, leaving 14 bases not matched to a gene.

This chain's CDR3 is CASSLDTSGGSYEQYF. Written as DNA, the CDR3 is TGCGCCAGCAGCCTTGATACTAGCGGGGGCTCCTACGAGCAGTACTTC. V usage is TRBV5-1 and J usage is TRBJ2-7, with TRBD2 matching over 11 bases. The germline V gene encodes CDR1 SGHRS and CDR2 YFSETQ. V was pared by 4 bases and J by 0 bases, with 6 bases of the junction left unmatched. CDR3 length: 16 amino acids.

The chain links TRBV6-5 to TRBJ2-1; TRBD2 agrees at 11 bases. CDR3 size: 18 residues. J was trimmed by 9 bases and V by 5 bases; bases with no gene match: 18. Germline lookup yields CDR1 MNHEY and CDR2 SVGAGI. CDR3 DNA sequence: TGTGCCAGCAGTCCGGGGCTAGCGGGGGGCTATACTCGGGTTGAGCAGTTCTTC. This encodes CASSPGLAGGYTRVEQFF.

This clonotype has at least ten counts. The V gene is TRBV12-3 or TRBV12-4, the J gene TRBJ2-5; D tentatively reads TRBD1 or TRBD2 (5 bases each). The V gene lost 3 bases and the J gene lost 7 bases, with 12 bases spanning the gap. The CDR3 has 13 amino acids. This CDR3 reads CASSFTRGATQYF. CDR3 nucleotides: TGTGCCAGCAGTTTCACTAGGGGTGCGACCCAGTACTTC.

This clonotype came up a few times. This sequence joins TRBV12-3 or TRBV12-4 and TRBJ1-2; 7 bases align to TRBD1. The CDR3 contains 15 residues. Unmatched junction bases numbered 7, after V lost 2 bases and J lost 4 bases. DNA of the CDR3: TGTGCCAGCAGTTTACGAGGGGGCGGTTTCTATGGCTACACCTTC. Translation gives CASSLRGGGFYGYTF.

This clonotype was observed a few times. The rearrangement links TRBV3-1 to TRBJ2-7, with a weak D call TRBD2 (6 bases). This CDR3 has 14 amino acids. V lost 3 bases, J lost 2 bases, and 11 bases lay in between. Germline assignment: CDR1 LGHDT and CDR2 YNNKEL (reference sequence). The CDR3, as DNA: TGTGCCAGCAGCCAGCAGGGAGGACCCTACGAGCAGTACTTC. Translating gives CASSQQGGPYEQYF.

This clonotype was recorded a few times. The rearrangement links TRBV20-1 to TRBJ1-2, with TRBD1 as a possible D gene (6 bases). Per germline, CDR1 DFQATT and CDR2 SNEGSKA (reference sequence). The CDR3 extends over 16 amino acids. V lost 0 bases and J 2 bases, leaving 16 bases between the germline ends. The CDR3 here is CSARDRGAFRNYGYTF. The CDR3 DNA follows: TGCAGTGCTAGAGACCGGGGGGCTTTCCGAAACTATGGCTACACCTTC.

The chain employs TRBV2 and TRBJ2-7; D unresolved. Germline V gene sequence: CDR1 SNHLY, CDR2 FYNNEI. Trimming pared 6 bases from V and 6 bases from J, leaving 15 bases between. CDR3 length equals 13 residues. The CDR3 bases are TGTGCCAGCAGGCCCGAGATGGGCCCCGAGCAGTACTTC. Its protein product is CASRPEMGPEQYF.

This clonotype was detected a few times. The chain couples TRBV5-1 to TRBJ2-3, with a weak D call TRBD1 (5 bases). The CDR3 is 14 residues long. V was clipped by 6 bases and J by 6 bases, with 17 bases between them. Germline CDR1 and CDR2: SGHRS and YFSETQ. The CDR3 coding sequence is TGCGCCAGCACCTGGATGTCAGGGTGGGATACGCAGTATTTT. The encoded protein is CASTWMSGWDTQYF.

In its sample, this clonotype was seen a few times. The chain carries TRBV7-9 and TRBJ2-1, with 7 bases matching TRBD1. Germline-derived CDR1 and CDR2 are SEHNR and FQNEAQ (reference sequence). V was pared by 0 bases and J by 0 bases, with 8 bases of the junction left unmatched. The CDR3 loop spans 18 amino acids. The CDR3: CASSLARTGLGSYNEQFF. CDR3 nucleotides: TGTGCCAGCAGCTTAGCGCGGACAGGACTCGGCTCCTACAATGAGCAGTTCTTC.

This clonotype showed up just a few times. The chain carries TRBV5-1 and TRBJ1-4; no reliable D call. CDR3 length: 13 amino acids. Trimming took 4 bases from V and 5 from J, leaving 9 bases between them. CDR1 and CDR2 (germline): SGHRS, YFSETQ. The CDR3 nucleotides are TGCGCCAGCAGCGCGGGAGCCAATGAAAAACTGTTTTTT. It translates to CASSAGANEKLFF.

This clonotype was observed a handful of times. The chain employs TRBV4-3 and TRBJ2-3; TRBD2 matches 7 bases. This CDR3 has 17 amino acids. From germline, CDR1 is LGHNA and CDR2 YSLEER. V lost 3 bases and J lost 3; bases outside the gene matches: 12. CDR3 in DNA: TGCGCCAGCAGCCACGCTCTCGGCGGGGGTCTGACAGATACGCAGTATTTT. It codes for CASSHALGGGLTDTQYF.

This clonotype was counted between two and nine times. The rearrangement links TRBV7-2 to TRBJ1-4; TRBD1 aligns across 7 bases. With V trimmed by 2 bases and J by 4 bases, 7 bases remained unmatched. The germline gives CDR1 SGHTA, CDR2 FQGNSA. The CDR3 extends over 16 amino acids. The CDR3 nucleotides read TGTGCCAGCAGCTTAACCACAGGGGTTCTTAATGAAAAACTGTTTTTT. Protein: CASSLTTGVLNEKLFF.

This clonotype was counted a single time. The chain recombines TRBV7-9 with TRBJ1-5; 7 nucleotides align to TRBD1. The CDR3 totals 14 residues. Looked up from germline, CDR1 is SEHNR and CDR2 is FQNEAQ (reference sequence). Trimming cost V 5 bases and J 7 bases; bases outside gene matches: 8. CDR3 amino acids: CASSPGGSHQPQHF. The DNA for the CDR3 is TGTGCCAGCAGCCCAGGGGGGTCGCACCAGCCCCAGCATTTT.

The chain links TRBV4-1 to TRBJ2-1, with TRBD2 matching 8 bases. V lost 5 bases, J lost 6 bases, and 9 bases stayed unmatched. Per the germline V gene, CDR1 is MGHRA and CDR2 is YSYEKL. The CDR3 covers 15 residues. For the CDR3, the DNA is TGCGCCAGCAGCACTTCGACGGGGGGGCCCAATGAGCAGTTCTTC. It translates to CASSTSTGGPNEQFF.

This clonotype was picked up a small number of times. The chain links TRBV13 to TRBJ2-4; 8 positions agree with TRBD2. Germline trimming cut 4 bases from V and 5 bases from J; bases unmatched to any gene: 7. This CDR3 comprises 15 residues. CDR1 is PRHDT, CDR2 FYEKMQ, per germline (reference sequence). The CDR3 DNA is TGTGCCAGCAGCTCGACGGGGGGGACACAAAACATTCAGTACTTC. Protein: CASSSTGGTQNIQYF. Combining the CDR3 with reference TRBV13 and TRBJ2-4 gives the whole variable domain AAGVIQSPRHLIKEKRETATLKCYPIPRHDTVYWYQQGPGQDPQFLISFYEKMQSDKGSIPDRFSAQQFSDYHSELNMSSLELGDSALYFCASSSTGGTQNIQYFGAGTRLSVL.

The chain combines TRBV12-3 or TRBV12-4 with TRBJ1-6; D unresolved. The CDR3 consists of 15 residues. V lost 5 bases and J lost 10, with 18 bases in between. The CDR3: CASSKRGAYTSPLHF. CDR3 DNA: TGTGCCAGCAGTAAGCGCGGCGCCTATACATCACCCCTCCACTTT.

This chain uses TRBV7-3 with TRBJ2-3, with D possibly TRBD2 on 6 matching bases. Trimming removed 5 bases from V and 5 bases from J, with 20 bases in between. The length of the CDR3 is 16 residues. Germline V gene sequence: CDR1 SGHTA, CDR2 FQGTGA. CDR3 loop: CASSQHPKSGGDTQYF. The CDR3 DNA is TGTGCCAGCAGCCAACACCCCAAGTCCGGGGGAGATACGCAGTATTTT.

The table lists this clonotype with a few counts. The chain joins TRBV9 to TRBJ2-6, with D hard to call. CDR1 is SGDLS, CDR2 YYNGEE, per germline. Trimming shortened V by 4 bases and J by 0 bases, and 11 bases separated the two germline ends. The CDR3 consists of 16 residues. CDR3 residues: CASSPSRSSGANVLTF. DNA of the CDR3: TGTGCCAGCAGCCCAAGTCGGAGCTCTGGGGCCAACGTCCTGACTTTC. Variable domain in full (rest from reference TRBV9 and TRBJ2-6): DSGVTQTPKHLITATGQRVTLRCSPRSGDLSVYWYQQSLDQGLQFLIQYYNGEERAKGNILERFSAQQFPDLHSELNLSSLELGDSALYFCASSPSRSSGANVLTFGAGSRLTVL.

The chain recombines TRBV18 with TRBJ1-5, with D unresolved. V was trimmed by 3 bases and J by 9 bases, leaving 18 bases between them. The CDR3 sequence is 15 residues long. Per the germline V gene, CDR1 is KGHSH and CDR2 is LQKENI. CDR3 loop: CASSPRDPAWGPQHF. CDR3 DNA sequence: TGTGCCAGCTCACCCCGGGATCCAGCCTGGGGGCCCCAGCATTTT.